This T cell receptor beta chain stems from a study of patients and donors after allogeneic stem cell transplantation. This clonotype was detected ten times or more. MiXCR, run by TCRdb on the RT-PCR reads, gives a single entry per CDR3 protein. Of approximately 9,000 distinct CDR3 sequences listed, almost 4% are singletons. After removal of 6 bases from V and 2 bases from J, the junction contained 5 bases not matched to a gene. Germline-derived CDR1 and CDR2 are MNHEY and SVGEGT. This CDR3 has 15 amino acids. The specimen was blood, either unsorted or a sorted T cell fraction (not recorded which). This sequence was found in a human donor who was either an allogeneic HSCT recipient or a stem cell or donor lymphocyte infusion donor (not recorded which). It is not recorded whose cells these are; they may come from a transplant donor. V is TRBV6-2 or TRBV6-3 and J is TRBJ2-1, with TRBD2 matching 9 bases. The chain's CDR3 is CASSSGLAPYNEQFF. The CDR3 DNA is TGTGCCAGCAGCTCGGGACTAGCCCCCTACAATGAGCAGTTCTTC.